Each of the 28 T cell receptor beta chains below was sequenced from the same sample in a study of blood T cell repertoires in COVID-19. Profiled with immunoSEQ multiplex PCR; TCRdb holds only in-frame clones, not every one. The sample consists of fewer than 250,000 clones, about 86% of them appearing once. The material sequenced was PBMCs or T cells enriched from blood (not recorded which). Every receptor here comes from a woman aged 40 to 50 with acute COVID-19.

This rearrangement joins TRBV20-1 to TRBJ2-3, with TRBD1 identical over 7 bases. J lost 4 bases, V lost 3 bases, and 7 bases had no gene match. Germline V gene lookup returns CDR1 DFQATT and CDR2 SNEGSKA (reference sequence). The CDR3 contains 14 residues. The DNA for the CDR3 is TGCAGTGCTAGTTCACAGGGGATACCAGATACGCAGTATTTT. It specifies CSASSQGIPDTQYF.

The J gene is TRBJ2-1, the V gene TRBV30; D perhaps matches TRBD2 (5 bases). Germline loops: CDR1 GTSNPN, CDR2 SVGIG (reference sequence). This CDR3 contains 13 residues. Trimming shortened V by 1 base and J by 10 bases, and 14 bases separated the two germline ends. CDR3 loop: CAWSGTGWGEQFF. The CDR3 region has the DNA TGTGCCTGGAGTGGGACTGGGTGGGGAGAGCAGTTCTTC.

The chain carries TRBV6-4 and TRBJ2-6; no clear D. Trimming cost V 0 bases and J 4 bases, with 13 bases left between them. CDR1 MRHNA and CDR2 SNTAGT come from the germline V gene. CDR3 size: 17 residues. CDR3 residues: CASSDSNSKAGANVLTF. CDR3 in DNA: TGTGCCAGCAGTGACTCGAATAGCAAGGCAGGGGCCAACGTCCTGACTTTC.

This clone showed up just once. V usage is TRBV29-1 and J usage is TRBJ2-7; 10 bases line up with TRBD2. With 5 bases clipped from V and 1 base from J, the junction kept 2 bases outside the gene matches. CDR3 length: 13 amino acids. Germline V gene lookup returns CDR1 SQVTM and CDR2 ANQGSEA. CDR3 region: CSVRTSGSYEQYF. The CDR3 coding sequence is TGCAGCGTTAGGACTAGCGGATCCTACGAGCAGTACTTC.

The rearrangement uses TRBV11-2 and TRBJ1-4; TRBD1 aligns across 7 bases. The CDR3 runs to 15 residues. Germline V gives CDR1 SGHAT, CDR2 FQNNGV. With 5 bases clipped from V and 5 bases from J, the junction kept 8 bases outside the gene matches. For the CDR3, the DNA is TGTGCCAGCAGCATAAGGACAGGCCGGAATGAAAAACTGTTTTTT. This encodes CASSIRTGRNEKLFF.

The V call is TRBV7-2, the J call TRBJ2-3; the match to TRBD2 covers 10 bases. CDR1 SGHTA and CDR2 FQGNSA come from the germline V gene. Trimming removed 2 bases from V and 5 bases from J; junction bases left unmatched: 7. The CDR3 contains 16 residues. The CDR3: CASSLQASGRKDTQYF. The CDR3 DNA reads as TGTGCCAGCAGCTTACAGGCTAGCGGGAGAAAAGATACGCAGTATTTT.

The genes are TRBV19 and TRBJ1-1, with D hard to call. CDR3 size: 13 residues. The V end was cut by 4 bases, the J end by 1 base, with 7 bases between. Germline V gives CDR1 LNHDA, CDR2 SQIVND (reference sequence). The CDR3 coding sequence is TGTGCCAGTAGTACCTCGGGGAACACTGAAGCTTTCTTT. The encoded protein is CASSTSGNTEAFF.

The table lists this clone with a count of one. The chain combines TRBV18 with TRBJ2-2; 11 positions agree with TRBD2. The CDR3 has 16 amino acids. V lost 3 bases, J lost 2 bases, and 2 bases stayed unmatched. Germline V CDR1 and CDR2: KGHSH, LQKENI. CDR3 loop: CASSPRLAGNTGELFF. In DNA form, the CDR3 reads TGTGCCAGCTCACCTAGACTAGCGGGAAACACCGGGGAGCTGTTTTTT.

The chain joins TRBV19 to TRBJ2-1; D might be TRBD1 (6 bases). Per the germline V gene, CDR1 is LNHDA and CDR2 is SQIVND (reference sequence). V was cut by 4 bases and J by 3 bases, with 16 bases left in between. The CDR3 sequence is 16 residues long. As DNA, the CDR3 is TGTGCCAGTAGTAAAAGCAGGGGTCCGGACTACAATGAGCAGTTCTTC. Its translation: CASSKSRGPDYNEQFF.

This clone was seen only a few times. This chain connects TRBV3-1 (or the pseudogene TRBV3-2) to TRBJ2-7; 7 bases map to TRBD2. The CDR3 totals 12 residues. CDR1 and CDR2 (germline): LGHDT, YNNKEL (reference sequence). V was pared by 4 bases and J by 9 bases, with 6 bases of the junction left unmatched. The chain's CDR3 is CASSLGLVGQYF. Written as DNA, the CDR3 is TGTGCCAGCAGCCTAGGACTAGTTGGGCAGTACTTC.

The chain carries TRBV12-3 or TRBV12-4 and TRBJ1-2; 10 nucleotides agree with TRBD1. V lost 3 bases to trimming and J lost 13 bases; unmatched junction nucleotides: 8. CDR3 size: 13 residues. CDR3 loop: CASSFGQGGYFTF. DNA of the CDR3: TGTGCCAGCAGTTTTGGACAGGGGGGGTACTTCACCTTC.

The chain combines TRBV3-1 (or the pseudogene TRBV3-2) with TRBJ2-6, with no clear D. Between the trimmed V and J ends, which lost 1 base and 0 bases, there was a span of 22 bases. Germline V lookup: CDR1 LGHDT, CDR2 YNNKEL (reference sequence). The CDR3 has 21 residues. DNA for the CDR3: TGTGCCAGCAGCCAAGTGTTAGTACAGAAACACCTGAACTCTGGGGCCAACGTCCTGACTTTC. It codes for CASSQVLVQKHLNSGANVLTF.

The chain joins TRBV23-1 to TRBJ1-1; D call uncertain. TRBV23-1 is classed as an ORF, of uncertain function. Trimming pared 6 bases from V and 1 base from J, leaving 6 bases between. The CDR3 sequence is 12 residues long. CDR3 loop: CASSTGNTEAFF. For the CDR3, the DNA is TGCGCCAGCAGCACTGGGAACACTGAAGCTTTCTTT.

This clone came up a few times. The rearrangement uses TRBV27 and TRBJ2-2; TRBD1 is a possible D gene (5 bases). The V gene's germline CDR1 is MNHEY and CDR2 SMNVEV (reference sequence). The CDR3 runs to 14 residues. V lost 2 bases to trimming and J lost 4 bases, with 8 bases between them. CDR3 coding DNA: TGTGCCAGCAGTTTAATAGGGGTCACCGGGGAGCTGTTTTTT. The encoded protein is CASSLIGVTGELFF.

The gene calls are TRBV7-2 and TRBJ1-2; D gene ambiguous. Germline CDR1 SGHTA, CDR2 FQGNSA. The CDR3 has 14 amino acids. Trimming stripped 0 bases from V and 2 bases from J, with 7 bases between. The CDR3 spells CASSLAQQNYGYTF. CDR3 sequence (DNA): TGTGCCAGCAGCTTAGCACAGCAGAACTATGGCTACACCTTC.

V usage is TRBV10-3 and J usage is TRBJ1-1, with 7 bases aligning to TRBD1. This CDR3 is built from 15 residues. Germline lookup yields CDR1 ENHRY and CDR2 SYGVKD. Trimming cost V 5 bases and J 2 bases; bases outside gene matches: 8. CDR3 sequence (DNA): TGTGCCATCAGTATCCACCGGGACAGCAACACTGAAGCTTTCTTT. Translation: CAISIHRDSNTEAFF.

About this clone: The junction departs from germline at one end; a sequencing error may be responsible. The rearrangement uses TRBV12-3 or TRBV12-4 and TRBJ2-7; possibly TRBD2 for D (5 bases). The CDR3 is made up of 11 amino acids. CDR3 nucleotides: TGTGCCAGCAGTTTGTCCGGGATGAGAAGTTTC. Its translation: CASSLSGMRSF.

The chain is built from TRBV27 and TRBJ2-3; D unclear. CDR1 is MNHEY, CDR2 SMNVEV, per germline (reference sequence). Trimming shortened V by 6 bases and J by 7 bases, and 14 bases separated the two germline ends. There are 13 residues in the CDR3. This CDR3 is CASSHLQINTQYF. CDR3 in DNA: TGTGCCAGCAGCCATCTGCAGATCAATACGCAGTATTTT.

The chain employs TRBV12-3 or TRBV12-4 and TRBJ2-7; TRBD1 matches 8 bases. There are 13 residues in the CDR3. J gave up 4 bases and V 5 bases, and 4 bases lay outside the gene matches. The CDR3, as DNA: TGTGCCAGCAGTCCGGGACAGGCTTACGAGCAGTACTTC. Its protein is CASSPGQAYEQYF.

The chain joins TRBV28 to TRBJ1-5; 7 bases fit TRBD1. Germline V gene lookup returns CDR1 MDHEN and CDR2 SYDVKM. This CDR3 spans 15 amino acids. Germline trimming cut 8 bases from V and 1 base from J; bases unmatched to any gene: 8. CDR3 bases: TGTGCCAGCTTGCCGACAGGGAAGAGCAATCAGCCCCAGCATTTT. Translating it yields CASLPTGKSNQPQHF. Complete variable domain (other parts from reference TRBV28 and TRBJ1-5): DVKVTQSSRYLVKRTGEKVFLECVQDMDHENMFWYRQDPGLGLRLIYFSYDVKMKEKGDIPEGYSVSREKKERFSLILESASTNQTSMYLCASLPTGKSNQPQHFGDGTRLSIL.

The V call is TRBV2, the J call TRBJ2-2, with 9 bases identical to TRBD2. The CDR3 is 16 residues long. Germline trimming cut 6 bases from V and 4 bases from J; bases unmatched to any gene: 9. The germline V gene encodes CDR1 SNHLY and CDR2 FYNNEI. The CDR3 coding sequence is TGTGCCAGCAGCCGGGTTGGCGGGAGGGCCACCGGGGAGCTGTTTTTT. Its protein is CASSRVGGRATGELFF.

V is TRBV5-1 and J is TRBJ1-6; D gene unclear. The CDR3 is 15 amino acids. In germline, CDR1 is SGHRS, CDR2 YFSETQ. Trimming pared 4 bases from V and 8 bases from J, leaving 16 bases between. CDR3 DNA sequence: TGCGCCAGCAGCCTGTACGAGGCGATCGATTCACCCCTCCACTTT. Translating gives CASSLYEAIDSPLHF.

The chain is built from TRBV2 and TRBJ2-7; D possibly corresponds to TRBD2 (5 bases). The CDR3 is made up of 14 amino acids. The V gene lost 5 bases and the J gene lost 0 bases, with 11 bases spanning the gap. The germline CDR1 and CDR2 sequences are SNHLY and FYNNEI. The CDR3 sequence: CASSPAGRSYEQYF. DNA for the CDR3: TGTGCCAGCAGTCCCGCGGGCCGCTCCTACGAGCAGTACTTC.

This clone was recorded only once. The chain joins TRBV27 to TRBJ1-1, with TRBD1 matching 9 bases. The J segment lost 6 bases and the V segment lost 3 bases, leaving 5 bases of the junction unmatched. The CDR3 is 14 residues long. The germline gives CDR1 MNHEY, CDR2 SMNVEV (reference sequence). In DNA form, the CDR3 reads TGTGCCAGCAGTTTGACAGGGGGGAGGCCTGAAGCTTTCTTT. It yields the protein CASSLTGGRPEAFF.

The chain recombines TRBV6-1 with TRBJ1-2; tentative D call: TRBD1 (5 bases). CDR1 and CDR2 (germline): MNHNS, SASEGT. The V end was cut by 1 base, the J end by 3 bases, with 9 bases between. The CDR3 runs to 14 residues. The CDR3 loop reads CASSEGRVDYGYTF. The CDR3 DNA follows: TGTGCCAGCAGTGAAGGCAGGGTGGACTATGGCTACACCTTC.

The chain employs TRBV28 and TRBJ1-2, with TRBD1 as a possible D gene (6 bases). V was shortened by 6 bases and J by 9 bases, with 11 bases between the two germline ends. CDR3 length: 11 amino acids. From germline, CDR1 is MDHEN and CDR2 SYDVKM. CDR3 sequence (DNA): TGTGCCAGCAGCCCCAGGGGTCGCTACACCTTC. It encodes CASSPRGRYTF.

This clone was found a few times. The genes are TRBV29-1 and TRBJ2-5; TRBD2 is a possible D gene (5 bases). This CDR3 has 13 residues. The germline gives CDR1 SQVTM, CDR2 ANQGSEA. V lost 6 bases to trimming and J lost 3 bases, with 14 bases between them. This CDR3 reads CSVERNYEETQYF. The CDR3 bases are TGCAGCGTCGAGCGGAACTACGAAGAGACCCAGTACTTC.

The gene calls are TRBV15 and TRBJ1-1, with D hard to call. The CDR3 is 14 amino acids. The ends were cut back, 0 bases at V and 1 base at J, with 6 bases in the middle. Germline V gives CDR1 LNHNV, CDR2 YYDKDF (reference sequence). The CDR3 region has the DNA TGTGCCACCAGCAGAGAACATAAGAACACTGAAGCTTTCTTT. Protein: CATSREHKNTEAFF.